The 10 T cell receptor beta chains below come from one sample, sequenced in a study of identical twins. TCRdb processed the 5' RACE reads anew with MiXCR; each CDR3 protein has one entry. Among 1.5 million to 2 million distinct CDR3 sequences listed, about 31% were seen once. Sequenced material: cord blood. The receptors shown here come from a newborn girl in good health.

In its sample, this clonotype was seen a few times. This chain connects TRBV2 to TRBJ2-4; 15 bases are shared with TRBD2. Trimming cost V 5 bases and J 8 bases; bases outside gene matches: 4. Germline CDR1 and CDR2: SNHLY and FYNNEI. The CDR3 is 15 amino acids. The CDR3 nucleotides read TGTGCCAGCAGTCGGACTAGCGGGAGGGAGGACATTCAGTACTTC. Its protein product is CASSRTSGREDIQYF.

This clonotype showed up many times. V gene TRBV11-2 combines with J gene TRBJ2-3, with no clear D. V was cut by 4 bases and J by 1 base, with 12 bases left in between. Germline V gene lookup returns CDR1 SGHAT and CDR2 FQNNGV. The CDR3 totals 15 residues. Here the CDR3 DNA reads TGTGCCAGCAGCTGGATAGCTGGTGGCACAGATACGCAGTATTTT. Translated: CASSWIAGGTDTQYF.

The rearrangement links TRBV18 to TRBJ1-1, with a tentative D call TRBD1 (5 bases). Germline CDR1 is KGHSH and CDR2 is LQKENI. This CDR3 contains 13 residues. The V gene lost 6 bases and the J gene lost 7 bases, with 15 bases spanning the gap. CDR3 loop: CASSRGFSNEAFF. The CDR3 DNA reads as TGTGCCAGCTCCCGGGGGTTTAGCAATGAAGCTTTCTTT. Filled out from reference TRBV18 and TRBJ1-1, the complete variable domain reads NAGVMQNPRHLVRRRGQEARLRCSPMKGHSHVYWYRQLPEEGLKFMVYLQKENIIDESGMPKERFSAEFPKEGPSILRIQQVVRGDSAAYFCASSRGFSNEAFFGQGTRLTVV.

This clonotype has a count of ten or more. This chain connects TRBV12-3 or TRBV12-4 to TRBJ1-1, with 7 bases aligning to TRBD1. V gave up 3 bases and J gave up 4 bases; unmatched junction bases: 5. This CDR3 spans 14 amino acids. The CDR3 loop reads CASSFSGTATEAFF. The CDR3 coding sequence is TGTGCCAGCAGTTTTTCCGGGACAGCCACTGAAGCTTTCTTT.

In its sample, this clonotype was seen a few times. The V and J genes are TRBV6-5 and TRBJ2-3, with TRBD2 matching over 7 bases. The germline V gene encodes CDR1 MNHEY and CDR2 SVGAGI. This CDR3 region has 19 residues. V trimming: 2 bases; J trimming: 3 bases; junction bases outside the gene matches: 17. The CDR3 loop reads CASSYLGRVPASGTDTQYF. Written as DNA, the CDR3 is TGTGCCAGCAGTTACCTGGGACGGGTTCCAGCTAGCGGAACAGATACGCAGTATTTT.

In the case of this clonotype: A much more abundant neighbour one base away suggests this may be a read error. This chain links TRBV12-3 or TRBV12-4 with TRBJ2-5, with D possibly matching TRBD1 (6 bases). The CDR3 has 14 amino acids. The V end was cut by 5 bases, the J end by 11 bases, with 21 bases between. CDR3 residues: CASSGTSRGNEQYF. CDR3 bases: TGTGCCAGCAGTGGGACCAGCAGGGGCAATGAGCAGTACTTC.

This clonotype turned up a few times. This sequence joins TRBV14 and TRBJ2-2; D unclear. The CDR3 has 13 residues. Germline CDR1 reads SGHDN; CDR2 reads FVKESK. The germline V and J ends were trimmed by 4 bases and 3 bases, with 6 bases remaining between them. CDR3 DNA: TGTGCCAGCAGCCCCCGACACACCGGGGAGCTGTTTTTT. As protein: CASSPRHTGELFF.

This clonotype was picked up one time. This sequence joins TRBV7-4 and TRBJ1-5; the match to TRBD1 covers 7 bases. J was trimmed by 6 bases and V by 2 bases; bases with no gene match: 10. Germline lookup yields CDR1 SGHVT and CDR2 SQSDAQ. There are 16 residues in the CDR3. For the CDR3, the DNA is TGTGCCAGCAGCTTACGGAAGGAGTACAGGGGTCAGCCCCAGCATTTT. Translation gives CASSLRKEYRGQPQHF.

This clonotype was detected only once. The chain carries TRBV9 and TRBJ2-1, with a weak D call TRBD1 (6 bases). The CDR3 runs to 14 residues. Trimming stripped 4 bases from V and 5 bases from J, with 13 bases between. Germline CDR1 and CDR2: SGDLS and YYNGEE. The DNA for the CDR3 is TGTGCCAGCAGCCCGGGACACAGGAACAATGAGCAGTTCTTC. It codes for CASSPGHRNNEQFF.

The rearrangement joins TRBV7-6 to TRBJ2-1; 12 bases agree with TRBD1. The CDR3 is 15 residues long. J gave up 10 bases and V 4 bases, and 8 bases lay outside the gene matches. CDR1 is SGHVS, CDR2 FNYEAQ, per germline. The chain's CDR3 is CASSSTGTGGYEQFF. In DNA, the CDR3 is TGTGCCAGCAGCTCAACCGGGACAGGGGGCTACGAGCAGTTCTTC.